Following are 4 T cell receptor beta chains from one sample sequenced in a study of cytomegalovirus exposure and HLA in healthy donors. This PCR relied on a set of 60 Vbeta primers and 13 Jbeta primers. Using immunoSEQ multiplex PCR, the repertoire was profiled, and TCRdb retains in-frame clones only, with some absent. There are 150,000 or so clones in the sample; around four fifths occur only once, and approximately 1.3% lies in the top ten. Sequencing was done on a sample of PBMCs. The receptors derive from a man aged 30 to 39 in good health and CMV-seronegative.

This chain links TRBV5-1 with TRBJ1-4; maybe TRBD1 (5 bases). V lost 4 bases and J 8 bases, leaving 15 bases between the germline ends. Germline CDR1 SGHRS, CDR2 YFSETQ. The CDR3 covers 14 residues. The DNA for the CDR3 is TGCGCCAGCAGCCCGGGACTCCTTCGGGAAAAACTGTTTTTT. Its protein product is CASSPGLLREKLFF.

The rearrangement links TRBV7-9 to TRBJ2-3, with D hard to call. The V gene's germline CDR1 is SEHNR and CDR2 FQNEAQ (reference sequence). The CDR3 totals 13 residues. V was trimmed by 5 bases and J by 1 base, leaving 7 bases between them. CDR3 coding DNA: TGTGCCAGCAGCCCGGCGGGCACAGATACGCAGTATTTT. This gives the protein CASSPAGTDTQYF. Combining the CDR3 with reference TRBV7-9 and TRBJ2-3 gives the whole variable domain DTGVSQNPRHKITKRGQNVTFRCDPISEHNRLYWYRQTLGQGPEFLTYFQNEAQLEKSRLLSDRFSAERPKGSFSTLEIQRTEQGDSAMYLCASSPAGTDTQYFGPGTRLTVL.

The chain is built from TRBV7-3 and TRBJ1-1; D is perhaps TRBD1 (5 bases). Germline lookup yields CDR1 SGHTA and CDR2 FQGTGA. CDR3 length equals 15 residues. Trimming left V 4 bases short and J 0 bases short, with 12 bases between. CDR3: CASSSLGRVNTEAFF. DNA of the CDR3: TGTGCCAGCAGCTCCCTGGGGCGAGTGAACACTGAAGCTTTCTTT.

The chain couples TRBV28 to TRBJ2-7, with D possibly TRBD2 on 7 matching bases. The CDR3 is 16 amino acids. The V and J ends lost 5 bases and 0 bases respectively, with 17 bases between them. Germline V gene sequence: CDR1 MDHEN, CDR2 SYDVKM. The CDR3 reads CASSPYSRGGSYEQYF. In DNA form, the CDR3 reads TGTGCCAGCAGTCCCTATAGTAGGGGGGGCTCCTACGAGCAGTACTTC.